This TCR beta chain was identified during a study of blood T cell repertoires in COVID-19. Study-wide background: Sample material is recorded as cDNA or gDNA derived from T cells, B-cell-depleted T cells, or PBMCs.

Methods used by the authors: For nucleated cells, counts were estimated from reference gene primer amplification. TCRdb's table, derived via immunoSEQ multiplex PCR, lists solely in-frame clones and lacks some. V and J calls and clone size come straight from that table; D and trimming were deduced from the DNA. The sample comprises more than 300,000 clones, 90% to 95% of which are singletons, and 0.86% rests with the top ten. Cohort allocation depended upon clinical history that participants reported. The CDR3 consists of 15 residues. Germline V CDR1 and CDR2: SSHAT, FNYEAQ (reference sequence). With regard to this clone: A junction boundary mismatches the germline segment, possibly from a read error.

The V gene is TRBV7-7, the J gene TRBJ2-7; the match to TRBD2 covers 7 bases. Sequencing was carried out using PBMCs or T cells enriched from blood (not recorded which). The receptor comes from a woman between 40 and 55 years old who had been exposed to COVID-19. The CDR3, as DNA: TGTGCTAGCAGCTTAGAAGCGGGACGAGGTAACGAGCAGTACTTC. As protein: CASSLEAGRGNEQYF.